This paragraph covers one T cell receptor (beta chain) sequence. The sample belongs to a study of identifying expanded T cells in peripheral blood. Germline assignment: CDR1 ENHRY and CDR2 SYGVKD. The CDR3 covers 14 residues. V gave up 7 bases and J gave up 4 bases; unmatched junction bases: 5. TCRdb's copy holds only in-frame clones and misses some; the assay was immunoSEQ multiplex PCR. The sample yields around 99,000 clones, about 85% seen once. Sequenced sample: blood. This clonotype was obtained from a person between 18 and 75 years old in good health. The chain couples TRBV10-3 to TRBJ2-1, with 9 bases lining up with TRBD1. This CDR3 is CAITSGQGYNEQFF. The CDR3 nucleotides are TGTGCCATCACTTCGGGACAGGGATACAATGAGCAGTTCTTC.